These 2 T cell receptor beta chains came from one sample sequenced in a study of cytomegalovirus exposure and HLA in healthy donors. 60 Vbeta and 13 Jbeta primers were used in PCR. Only in-frame clones appear in the TCRdb table, and some are missing; sequencing was by immunoSEQ multiplex PCR. The data contain about 150,000 clones, 79% of them seen just once; the ten biggest clones take up roughly 6%. Sample: PBMCs. The receptors derive from a man aged 50 or older in good health and CMV-seropositive.

The CDR3 spells CARGRARDYNEQFF. The CDR3 DNA reads TGTGCCCGCGGGAGGGCCCGGGACTACAATGAGCAGTTCTTC. The chain joins TRBV30 to TRBJ2-1, with TRBD2 matching over 9 bases. The V and J ends lost 8 bases and 3 bases, in that order; junction bases with no gene match: 8. In germline, CDR1 is GTSNPN, CDR2 SVGIG (reference sequence). The CDR3 is 14 residues long.

This chain links TRBV7-4 with TRBJ1-1; possible D gene TRBD1, 5 bases. The CDR3 length is 16 residues. Trimming removed 5 bases from V and 0 bases from J, with 16 bases in between. Germline-derived CDR1 and CDR2 are SGHVT and SQSDAQ. The CDR3 coding sequence is TGTGCCAGCAGCCCCTACGGGGGGGGAGTGAACACTGAAGCTTTCTTT. Translated, it gives CASSPYGGGVNTEAFF.